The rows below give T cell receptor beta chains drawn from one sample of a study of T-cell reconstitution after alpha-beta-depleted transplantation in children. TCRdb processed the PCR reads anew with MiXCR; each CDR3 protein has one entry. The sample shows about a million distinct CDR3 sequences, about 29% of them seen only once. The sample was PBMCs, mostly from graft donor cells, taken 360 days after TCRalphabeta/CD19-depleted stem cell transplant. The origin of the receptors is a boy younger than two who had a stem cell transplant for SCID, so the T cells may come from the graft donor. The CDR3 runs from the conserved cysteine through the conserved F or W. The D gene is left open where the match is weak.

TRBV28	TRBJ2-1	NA	CASSLPTPRHYNEQFF
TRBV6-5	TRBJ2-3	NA	CASSYSGNRGDTQYF
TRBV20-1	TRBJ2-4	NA	CSARGPYASLAKNIQYF
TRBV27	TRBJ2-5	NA	CASSLHLGLQETQYF
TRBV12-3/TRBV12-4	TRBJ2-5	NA	CASSLALTDLQETQYF
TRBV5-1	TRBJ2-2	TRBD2	CASSTGLAGGGSNTGELFF
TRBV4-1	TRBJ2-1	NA	CASSQERVRNEQFF
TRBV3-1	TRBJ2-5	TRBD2	CASSHQAGIQETQYF
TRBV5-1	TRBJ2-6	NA	CASISGGTGANVLTF
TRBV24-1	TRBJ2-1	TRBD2	CATRSGGTSYNEQFF
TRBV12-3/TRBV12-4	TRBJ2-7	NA	CASSPGFDEQYF
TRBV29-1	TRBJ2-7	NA	CSVGDGGEQYF
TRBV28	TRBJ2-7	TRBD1	CASRARTGNFYEQYF
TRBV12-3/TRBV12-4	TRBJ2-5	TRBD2	CASVGIAGVGETQYF
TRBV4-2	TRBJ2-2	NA	CASSQNFPGELFF
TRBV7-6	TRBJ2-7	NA	CASSPVDSYEQYF
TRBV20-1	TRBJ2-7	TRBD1	CSPIGQGASEQYF
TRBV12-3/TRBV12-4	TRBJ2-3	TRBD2	CASSPLGAGGLTDTQYF
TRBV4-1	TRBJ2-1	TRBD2	CASSPRDYYNEQFF
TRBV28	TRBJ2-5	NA	CASTTGVVRETQYF
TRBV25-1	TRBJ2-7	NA	CASGGFAYEQYF
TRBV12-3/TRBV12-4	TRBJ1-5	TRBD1	CASSLGQVRGKNQPQHF
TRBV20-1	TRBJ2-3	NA	CSARWENTQYF
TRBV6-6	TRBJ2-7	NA	CASSTSGTFEQYF
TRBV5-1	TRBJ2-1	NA	CASSLVAGTSEQFF
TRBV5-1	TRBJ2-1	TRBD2	CASSLVAGNNEQFF
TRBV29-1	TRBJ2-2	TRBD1	CSVAGQGVPSNTGELFF
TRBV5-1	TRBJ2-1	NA	CASSNGGDVYNEQFF
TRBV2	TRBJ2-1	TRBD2	CASQVLSGGASGNEQFF
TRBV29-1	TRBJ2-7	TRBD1	CSVGTATSYEQYF
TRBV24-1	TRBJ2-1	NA	CATSDRRGIKEQFF
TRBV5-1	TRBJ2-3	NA	CASKRIGLRDTQYF
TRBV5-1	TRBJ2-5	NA	CASSDGQYRGETQYF
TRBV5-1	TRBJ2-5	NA	CASRDRVGWGQETQYF
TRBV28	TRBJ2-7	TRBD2	CASSPRWSGGHGEQYF
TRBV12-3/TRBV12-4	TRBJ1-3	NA	CASSLNNLSGNTIYF
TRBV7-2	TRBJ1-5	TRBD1	CASSLAPGQGYQPQHF
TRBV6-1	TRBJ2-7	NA	CASTRAKGNSQGEQYF
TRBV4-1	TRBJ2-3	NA	CASSHLGPAGDTQYF
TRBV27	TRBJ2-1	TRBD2	CASSPQWLAGYYNEQFF
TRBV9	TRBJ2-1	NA	CASSARVFTNEQFF
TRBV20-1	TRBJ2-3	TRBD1	CSAKGQGRSPSTDTQYF
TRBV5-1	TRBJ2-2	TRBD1	CASSSTGVPNTGELFF
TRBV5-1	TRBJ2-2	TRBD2	CASSLGLLAGGPTGELFF
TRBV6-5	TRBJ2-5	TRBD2	CASSYDASGAFRTQYF
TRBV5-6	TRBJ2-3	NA	CASSPTPSGSLTDTQYF
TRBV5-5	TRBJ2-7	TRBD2	CASSSVSGGYYEQYF
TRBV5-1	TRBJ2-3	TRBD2	CASRSLAGVTDTQYF
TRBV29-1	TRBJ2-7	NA	CSAWGNEQYF
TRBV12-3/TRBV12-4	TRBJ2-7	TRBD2	CASSLDRTSGNYEQYF
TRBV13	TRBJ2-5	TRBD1	CASSTQGPQETQYF
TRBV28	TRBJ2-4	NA	CASSWQGIAKNIQYF
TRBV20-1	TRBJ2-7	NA	CSARVTRSSYEQYF
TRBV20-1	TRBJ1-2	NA	CSARRALGQGHHYGYTF